This T cell receptor (beta chain) was obtained from a study of CD8 T cells in Susac syndrome. Negative isolation yielded CD4+ and CD8+ T cells, and FACS enriched TEMRA cells. When the RNA was reverse transcribed, random hexamers were used with an input of roughly 0.5 to 1 ug. Using its own MiXCR run on the immunoSEQ multiplex PCR reads, TCRdb lists one record per CDR3 protein. Among some 260,000 distinct CDR3 sequences listed, over 85% were seen once. This receptor was taken from a human donor with multiple sclerosis. The sequencing sample was made of CD4+ T cells from PBMCs.

CDR3 nucleotide sequence: TGTGCCAGTAGTATAGCGGGGACAGGGGCTCAGCCCCAGCATTTT. Protein product: CASSIAGTGAQPQHF. The chain employs TRBV19 and TRBJ1-5; the match to TRBD1 covers 10 bases. Trimming took 1 base from V and 6 from J; bases not matched to a gene: 3. The CDR3 contains 15 residues. The germline CDR1 and CDR2 sequences are LNHDA and SQIVND (reference sequence).